This TCR beta chain was recorded in a study of T cell repertoires in cytomegalovirus infection. In TCRdb, the reads were re-called with MiXCR into one record per CDR3 protein. The sample lists about 160,000 distinct CDR3 sequences, under 20% occurring once. CDR1 is SEHNR and CDR2 is FQNEAQ in the germline V gene (reference sequence). The CDR3 consists of 11 residues. Trimming stripped 1 base from V and 6 bases from J, with 4 bases between. This clonotype was seen repeatedly, ten times or more. The sample comprised CD8+ T cells from PBMCs. V usage is TRBV7-9 and J usage is TRBJ2-7, with D unclear. This clonotype originated in a human donor in good health (CMV status not recorded). Some clones in this sample may be carry-over from other donors' samples. The CDR3 here is CASSLGAEQYF. CDR3 nucleotides: TGTGCCAGCAGCTTAGGAGCCGAGCAGTACTTC. The full variable domain, its missing parts supplied by reference TRBV7-9 and TRBJ2-7, is DTGVSQNPRHKITKRGQNVTFRCDPISEHNRLYWYRQTLGQGPEFLTYFQNEAQLEKSRLLSDRFSAERPKGSFSTLEIQRTEQGDSAMYLCASSLGAEQYFGPGTRLTVT.